This TCR beta chain is from a study of T cell responses to AZD1222 COVID-19 vaccine. Study-level findings and limits: Repertoire sampling was restricted to post-peak T cell response timepoints. Baseline antibody screening turned up just a handful of seropositive AZD1222 recipients. Donors were mostly white British, more females; clonal diversity possibly underestimated.

This clone was seen only once. No antigen is known for it. The repertoire was sequenced with immunoSEQ multiplex PCR; TCRdb's copy has only in-frame clones and lacks some. The sample yields some 140,000 clones, more than 90% seen once. Trimming left V 1 base short and J 4 bases short, with 12 bases between. Per the germline V gene, CDR1 is SGHNT and CDR2 is YENEEA. This CDR3 is 15 amino acids long. The sequence came from an adult in good health. The specimen comprised peripheral blood, sampled on day 0 of AZD1222 vaccination. The V call is TRBV11-3, the J call TRBJ2-3; D remains ambiguous. The CDR3 nucleotides read TGTGCCAGCAGCTTAGGGCAGGTTGGGGCAGATACGCAGTATTTT. Its protein is CASSLGQVGADTQYF.